The 3 T cell receptor beta chains below all came from one sample that was sequenced in a study of CD8+CD57+ T cells in acquired aplastic anemia. An expansion of CD8+CD57+ cells by flow cytometry had been shown in patients chosen for sequencing. Genomic DNA, the template, was used for profiling of the TCR beta VDJ and CDR3. TCRdb fed the reads into MiXCR, producing one record per CDR3 protein. The sample gives some 180,000 distinct CDR3 sequences, roughly 65% of which show up once; roughly 43% is in the top ten. Sequencing was carried out using sorted CD4+, CD8+, or CD8+CD57+ T cells (not recorded which) from PBMCs. Receptor source: a human donor with aplastic anemia.

The genes are TRBV7-8 and TRBJ2-7; 10 nucleotides agree with TRBD1. V was clipped by 5 bases and J by 5 bases; unmatched bases: 9. Germline CDR1 SGHVS, CDR2 FQNEAQ. This CDR3 contains 15 residues. The CDR3 loop is CASSPWTGGGNEQYF. CDR3 nucleotides: TGTGCCAGCAGCCCTTGGACAGGGGGAGGAAACGAGCAGTACTTC.

The V gene is TRBV11-2, the J gene TRBJ2-5, with unresolved D. Trimming cost V 5 bases and J 5 bases, with 15 bases left between them. This CDR3 is 14 amino acids long. The germline V gene has CDR1 SGHAT and CDR2 FQNNGV. This chain's CDR3 is CASSPAGPWETQYF. DNA for the CDR3: TGTGCCAGCAGCCCGGCAGGCCCGTGGGAGACCCAGTACTTC.

The V and J genes are TRBV7-6 and TRBJ2-5, with 13 bases lining up with TRBD2. CDR1 is SGHVS and CDR2 is FNYEAQ in the germline V gene. With 3 bases clipped from V and 0 bases from J, the junction kept 10 bases outside the gene matches. CDR3 size: 19 residues. CDR3 in DNA: TGTGCCAGCAGCTTCGCGCCGAAGACTAGCGGGGGGAACCAAGAGACCCAGTACTTC. Its protein is CASSFAPKTSGGNQETQYF.